This T cell receptor (beta chain) emerged from a study of T-cell memory formation after mild COVID-19. The wider study: TCR clusters were largely donor specific.

General study findings and limits: Researchers report contracting CD4+ clones mostly in CM and EM, with CD8+ clones in EMRA.

This CDR3 is 15 amino acids long. The ends were cut back, 4 bases at V and 1 base at J, with 12 bases in the middle. Looked up from germline, CDR1 is KGHDR and CDR2 is SFDVKD. Regarding this clonotype: Its antigen is as yet unknown.

TCRdb passed the 5' RACE reads through MiXCR, listing each CDR3 protein once. The profile shows approximately 100,000 distinct CDR3 sequences, 9.5% to 15% of them singletons. The sequence was obtained from an adult woman who had mild COVID-19 (a few samples of this study predate the infection). Cell type and time point are not known. Source material: PBMCs or a T cell subset sorted from them (not recorded which). This chain joins TRBV24-1 and TRBJ2-5; D gene uncertain. CDR3 in DNA: TGTGCCACCAGTGAGCCTAGACCGGGCCAAGAGACCCAGTACTTC. Translation: CATSEPRPGQETQYF.